This is a list of T cell receptor beta chains from one sample in a study of blood T cell repertoires in COVID-19. The data were produced by immunoSEQ multiplex PCR, yet TCRdb's version contains in-frame clones alone and is incomplete. The sample lists about 260,000 clones, around nine tenths seen once, with around 10% in the top ten. The material sequenced was peripheral blood. The receptors were gathered from a man aged 35-49 years who had recovered from COVID-19. The CDR3 runs from the conserved cysteine through the conserved F or W. A D gene is named only where the DNA matches it firmly. Only part of the rows carry a size: once, few, many, or a class if the clone is expanded.

cdr3_aa cdr3_nt j_call v_call d_call clone_size
CASSLEVAGLGYTF TGTGCCAGCAGCTTGGAGGTTGCTGGGCTCGGCTACACCTTC TRBJ1-2 TRBV5-4 NA NA
CSVARTSGLDNEQFF TGCAGCGTTGCCCGGACTAGCGGGTTAGACAATGAGCAGTTCTTC TRBJ2-1 TRBV29-1 TRBD2 NA
CASSHGQAYEQYF TGTGCCAGCAGTCACGGACAGGCCTACGAGCAGTACTTC TRBJ2-7 TRBV6-6 TRBD1 NA
CASTLGVFASGGPPGELFF TGTGCCAGCACCCTAGGGGTTTTCGCCTCGGGGGGGCCGCCCGGGGAGCTGTTTTTT TRBJ2-2 TRBV9 TRBD2 NA
CASRLAGSRYNEQFF TGTGCCAGCAGATTAGCGGGATCCCGTTACAATGAGCAGTTCTTC TRBJ2-1 TRBV27 TRBD2 NA
CASSWLGRGTETQYF TGCGCCAGCAGCTGGCTGGGAAGGGGTACGGAGACCCAGTACTTC TRBJ2-5 TRBV5-1 NA NA
CASSQPGQGFGSTYEQYF TGTGCCAGCAGCCAACCGGGACAGGGGTTCGGGTCTACCTACGAGCAGTACTTC TRBJ2-7 TRBV14 TRBD1 many
CASSQRHRGLAGISYEQYF TGTGCCAGCAGCCAAAGACACAGGGGACTAGCGGGAATCTCCTACGAGCAGTACTTC TRBJ2-7 TRBV3-1/TRBV3-2 TRBD2 NA
CASSSGEGETQYF TGTGCCAGCAGCTCCGGTGAGGGCGAGACCCAGTACTTC TRBJ2-5 TRBV7-6 NA NA
CASSESLGQGVEQFF TGTGCCAGCAGTGAATCCCTGGGACAGGGTGTAGAGCAGTTCTTC TRBJ2-1 TRBV2 TRBD1 NA
CASRRGVIGTQYF TGTGCCAGCAGACGAGGTGTAATCGGTACGCAGTATTTT TRBJ2-3 TRBV6-5 NA NA
CASSLDDRNTGELFF TGTGCCAGCTCACTAGACGACAGAAACACCGGGGAGCTGTTTTTT TRBJ2-2 TRBV18 NA NA
CASSYPRTGMKTEAFF TGTGCCAGCAGTTATCCTAGGACAGGGATGAAAACTGAAGCTTTCTTT TRBJ1-1 TRBV6-6 TRBD1 once
CASRHGTGAAEAFF TGTGCCAGCAGACACGGGACAGGGGCAGCTGAAGCTTTCTTT TRBJ1-1 TRBV2 TRBD1 NA
CASSDASGGNEKLFF TGTGCCAGCAGCGACGCCTCAGGAGGGAATGAAAAACTGTTTTTT TRBJ1-4 TRBV5-6 NA NA